This T cell receptor beta chain was observed in a study of beta chain features in type 1 diabetes. Study context: The study found patients and healthy donors alike in age, gender and cell yields. Findings and limits, study-wide: The study found moderately but significantly shorter TCRB CDR3s in all four CD4+ subsets of Type 1 diabetes patients.

Sorting with CD45RO/CCR7/CD25/CD127/CD95/CD27 yielded naive, central memory, regulatory and stem-like memory CD4+ cells. As regards this clone: The antigen remains unidentified.

The length of the CDR3 is 11 residues. V was trimmed by 6 bases and J by 2 bases, leaving 4 bases between them. From germline, CDR1 is SEHNR and CDR2 FQNEAQ (reference sequence). As every portion of the isolated RNA was reverse transcribed, the sequencing read expressed TCRB transcripts. Method: immunoSEQ multiplex PCR; TCRdb's copy keeps in-frame clones and lacks some. Altogether 150,000 to 190,000 clones are present, around 10% being singletons, with the ten largest covering about 1.9%. The genes are TRBV7-9 and TRBJ1-1; D not certain. The TCR comes from a young man in good health. The sequencing sample was made of central memory CD4+ T cells from blood. The CDR3 region has the DNA TGTGCCAGCAGTCGCAACACTGAAGCTTTCTTT. Its translation: CASSRNTEAFF.